Below, one T cell receptor (beta chain) is given with its context. Its target is not known. These data belong to a study of breast tumors, draining lymph nodes, adjacent tissues. TCRdb reprocessed the multiplex PCR reads via MiXCR and lists one record per CDR3 protein. The sample consists of fewer than 150,000 distinct CDR3 sequences, 21% of them appearing once. Breast cancer patients provided tissue from their axillary draining lymph nodes. Between the trimmed V and J ends, which lost 2 bases and 0 bases, there was a span of 11 bases. The CDR3 sequence is 15 residues long. The germline V gene encodes CDR1 SGHKS and CDR2 YYEKEE (reference sequence). Study outcomes and limitations: Compared with lymph nodes, tumors were less diverse; compared with nontumor tissue, more. Luminal-like breast cancer showed significantly higher tumor–nontumor repertoire similarity than basal-like.

The sequenced material came from axillary lymph node tissue. This receptor was taken from a female donor with breast cancer. Some clones in this sample may be carry-over from other donors' samples. The chain carries TRBV5-5 and TRBJ1-1; D is unclear. The CDR3 here is CASSLQQTLNTEAFF. The DNA of the CDR3 is TGTGCCAGCAGCTTACAGCAGACGTTGAACACTGAAGCTTTCTTT.